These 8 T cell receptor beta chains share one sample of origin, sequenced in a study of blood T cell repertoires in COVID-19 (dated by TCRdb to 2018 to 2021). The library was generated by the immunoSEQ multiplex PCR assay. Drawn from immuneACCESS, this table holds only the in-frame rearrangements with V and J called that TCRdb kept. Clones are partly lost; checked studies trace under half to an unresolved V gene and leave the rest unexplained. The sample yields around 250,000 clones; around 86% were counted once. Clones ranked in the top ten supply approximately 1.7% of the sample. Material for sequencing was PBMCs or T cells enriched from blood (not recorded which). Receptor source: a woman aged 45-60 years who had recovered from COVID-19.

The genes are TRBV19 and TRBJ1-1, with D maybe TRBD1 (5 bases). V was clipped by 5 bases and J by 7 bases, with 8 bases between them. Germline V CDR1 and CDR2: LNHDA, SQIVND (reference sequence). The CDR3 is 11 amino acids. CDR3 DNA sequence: TGTGCCAGTAGTTTAAGGGGTGAAGCTTTCTTT. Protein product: CASSLRGEAFF.

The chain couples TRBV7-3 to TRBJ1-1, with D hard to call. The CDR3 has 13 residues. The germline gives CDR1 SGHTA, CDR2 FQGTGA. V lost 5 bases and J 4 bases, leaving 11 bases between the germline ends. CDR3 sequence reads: CASSPLGGTEAFF. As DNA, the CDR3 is TGTGCCAGCAGCCCACTTGGAGGCACTGAAGCTTTCTTT.

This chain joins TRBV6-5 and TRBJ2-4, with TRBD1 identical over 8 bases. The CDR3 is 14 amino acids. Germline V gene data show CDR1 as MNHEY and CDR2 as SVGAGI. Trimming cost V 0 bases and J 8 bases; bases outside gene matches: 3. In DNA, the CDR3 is TGTGCCAGCAGTTACTCGGGACAGGAGGACATTCAGTACTTC. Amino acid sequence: CASSYSGQEDIQYF.

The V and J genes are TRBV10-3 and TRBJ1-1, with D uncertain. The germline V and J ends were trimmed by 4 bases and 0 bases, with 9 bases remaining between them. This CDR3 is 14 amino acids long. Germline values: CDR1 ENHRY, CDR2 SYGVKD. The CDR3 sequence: CAISANILNTEAFF. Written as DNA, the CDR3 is TGTGCCATCAGTGCCAACATACTGAACACTGAAGCTTTCTTT.

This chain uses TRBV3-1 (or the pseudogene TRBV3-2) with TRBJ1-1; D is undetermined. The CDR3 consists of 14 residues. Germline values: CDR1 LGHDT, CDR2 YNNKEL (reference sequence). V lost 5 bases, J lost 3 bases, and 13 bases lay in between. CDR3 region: CASSFWTEDTEAFF. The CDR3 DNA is TGTGCCAGCAGCTTCTGGACTGAGGACACTGAAGCTTTCTTT.

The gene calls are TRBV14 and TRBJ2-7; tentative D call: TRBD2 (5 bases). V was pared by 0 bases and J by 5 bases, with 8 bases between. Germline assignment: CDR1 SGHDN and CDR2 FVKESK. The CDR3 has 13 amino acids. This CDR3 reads CASSQDRGNEQYF. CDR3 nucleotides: TGTGCCAGCAGCCAAGATCGAGGGAACGAGCAGTACTTC. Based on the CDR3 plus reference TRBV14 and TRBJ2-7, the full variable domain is EAGVTQFPSHSVIEKGQTVTLRCDPISGHDNLYWYRRVMGKEIKFLLHFVKESKQDESGMPNNRFLAERTGGTYSTLKVQPAELEDSGVYFCASSQDRGNEQYFGPGTRLTVT.

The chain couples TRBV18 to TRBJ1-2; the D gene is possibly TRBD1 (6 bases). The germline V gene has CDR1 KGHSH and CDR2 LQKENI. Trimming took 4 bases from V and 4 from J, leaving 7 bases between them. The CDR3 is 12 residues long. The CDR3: CASSQTGYGYTF. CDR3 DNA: TGTGCCAGCTCACAGACAGGCTATGGCTACACCTTC.

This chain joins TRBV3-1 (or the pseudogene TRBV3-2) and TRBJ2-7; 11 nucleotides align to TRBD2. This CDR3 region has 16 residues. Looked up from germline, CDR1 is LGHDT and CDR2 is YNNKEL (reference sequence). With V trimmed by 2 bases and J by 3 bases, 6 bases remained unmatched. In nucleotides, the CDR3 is TGTGCCAGCAGCCAAAGGACTAGCGGGTACCTCTACGAGCAGTACTTC. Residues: CASSQRTSGYLYEQYF.